What follows is one T cell receptor (beta chain) and its context. There are 15 residues in the CDR3. The V end was cut by 6 bases, the J end by 4 bases, with 18 bases between. Germline loops: CDR1 SGHAT, CDR2 FQDESV (reference sequence). This specimen belongs to a study of blood T cell repertoires in COVID-19. Overall study: Material from acute and convalescent COVID-19 was sourced from the United States, Italy and Spain. From T cells, B-cell-depleted T cells, or PBMCs came the material, which was cDNA or gDNA.

Under the authors' procedure: Reference gene primer amplification in the assay estimated nucleated cell counts. Profiling relied on immunoSEQ multiplex PCR, and the TCRdb table lists in-frame clones only, not all of them. V and J calls plus clone size are reproduced from that table; the DNA served to infer D and trimming. Of about 88,000 clones listed, roughly 87% were seen once; the top ten hold roughly 5.2%. V and J are TRBV11-1 and TRBJ2-5, with D tentatively TRBD1 (5 bases). The sequenced material came from peripheral blood. The clonotype was recovered from a woman aged 80 or over with active COVID-19. CDR3 sequence reads: CASSKGRASGETQYF. The CDR3 DNA sequence: TGTGCCAGCAGTAAAGGCAGGGCCTCTGGAGAGACCCAGTACTTC.